A single sample is the source of the 10 T cell receptor beta chains below, sequenced in a study of blood T cell repertoires in COVID-19. Here immunoSEQ multiplex PCR was the method, and the copy in TCRdb shows in-frame clones only, minus some. Of over 350,000 clones detected, around nine tenths appear once; the ten largest clones hold 0.97%. Material for sequencing was PBMCs or T cells enriched from blood (not recorded which). Receptors were obtained from a woman between 25 and 40 years old with acute COVID-19.

This chain connects TRBV4-3 to TRBJ2-1; 7 positions match TRBD2. The V segment lost 4 bases and the J segment 3 bases; nucleotides outside the gene matches: 9. The CDR3 totals 16 residues. CDR1 is LGHNA and CDR2 is YSLEER in the germline V gene. CDR3 amino acids: CASSLSWGGYYNEQFF. The DNA for the CDR3 is TGCGCCAGCAGCCTGAGTTGGGGGGGGTACTACAATGAGCAGTTCTTC.

V gene TRBV6-5 combines with J gene TRBJ1-2; 9 nucleotides align to TRBD1. The CDR3 is 14 residues long. CDR1 is MNHEY and CDR2 is SVGAGI in the germline V gene. The J segment lost 6 bases and the V segment lost 6 bases, leaving 8 bases of the junction unmatched. CDR3 region: CASRRGGTGNGYTF. CDR3 nucleotides: TGTGCCAGCAGGCGTGGTGGGACAGGGAATGGCTACACCTTC.

The V gene is TRBV21-1, the J gene TRBJ1-4; no check of the table's D call, TRBD1, against the DNA was made. TRBV21-1 is shown as a pseudogene. The CDR3 totals 17 residues. The CDR3 coding sequence is TGTGCCAGCAGCGAAAAGCAACCGCACAGGGTTAATGAAAAACTGTTTTTT. Its protein product is CASSEKQPHRVNEKLFF.

J is TRBJ2-2 and V is TRBV5-6; 10 positions match TRBD2. CDR3 length equals 16 residues. Losses at the gene ends were 1 base for V and 9 bases for J; bases not matched to a gene: 9. Germline values: CDR1 SGHDT, CDR2 YYEEEE. CDR3 in amino acids: CASSLQLSGGARELFF. In DNA form, the CDR3 reads TGTGCCAGCAGCTTGCAACTGAGCGGGGGGGCCCGGGAGCTGTTTTTT.

The chain links TRBV7-3 to TRBJ2-1; TRBD2 matches at 8 bases. Looked up from germline, CDR1 is SGHTA and CDR2 is FQGTGA. The CDR3 covers 19 residues. V was pared by 5 bases and J by 0 bases, with 15 bases of the junction left unmatched. The CDR3 is CASSKEGTRSTSSYNEQFF. CDR3 bases: TGTGCCAGCAGCAAAGAGGGGACTAGGTCAACAAGCTCCTACAATGAGCAGTTCTTC.

V usage is TRBV30 and J usage is TRBJ1-3; 7 nucleotides line up with TRBD1. CDR1 is GTSNPN, CDR2 SVGIG, per germline (reference sequence). This CDR3 is 14 amino acids long. After removal of 6 bases from V and 2 bases from J, the junction contained 7 bases not matched to a gene. The CDR3 here is CACHNRGPGNTIYF. In DNA form, the CDR3 reads TGTGCCTGCCATAACAGGGGCCCTGGAAACACCATATATTTT. Full variable domain (outside the CDR3, taken from reference TRBV30 and TRBJ1-3): SQTIHQWPATLVQPVGSPLSLECTVEGTSNPNLYWYRQAAGRGLQLLFYSVGIGQISSEVPQNLSASRPQDRQFILSSKKLLLSDSGFYLCACHNRGPGNTIYFGEGSWLTVV.

The genes are TRBV27 and TRBJ2-7; 8 nucleotides line up with TRBD1. Germline V gene lookup returns CDR1 MNHEY and CDR2 SMNVEV (reference sequence). There are 16 residues in the CDR3. Germline trimming cut 0 bases from V and 10 bases from J; bases unmatched to any gene: 14. The CDR3 DNA follows: TGTGCCAGCAGTTTATCGGCTCAACCGGGACAGGCAGGCCAGTACTTC. Translating gives CASSLSAQPGQAGQYF.

Only one count was recorded for this clone. This chain uses TRBV15 with TRBJ1-4; the match to TRBD1 covers 9 bases. CDR1 is LNHNV, CDR2 YYDKDF, per germline (reference sequence). After removal of 0 bases from V and 8 bases from J, the junction contained 10 bases not matched to a gene. The CDR3 is made up of 17 amino acids. CDR3 in amino acids: CATSRDYFGTGREKLFF. Here the CDR3 DNA reads TGTGCCACCAGCAGAGATTATTTCGGGACAGGGAGGGAAAAACTGTTTTTT.

This chain links TRBV30 with TRBJ2-3; 8 positions match TRBD2. In germline, CDR1 is GTSNPN, CDR2 SVGIG (reference sequence). V lost 8 bases, J lost 2 bases, and 9 bases stayed unmatched. The CDR3 extends over 14 amino acids. In DNA, the CDR3 is TGTGCCGTCCAGCGGGGGAGATCCACAGATACGCAGTATTTT. This gives the protein CAVQRGRSTDTQYF.

This clone was detected many times. The chain joins TRBV6-2 or TRBV6-3 to TRBJ1-5; 7 bases match TRBD1. Germline values: CDR1 MNHEY, CDR2 SVGEGT. The CDR3 contains 15 residues. With 6 bases clipped from V and 6 bases from J, the junction kept 11 bases outside the gene matches. This CDR3 is CASSDREDGGQPQHF. In DNA form, the CDR3 reads TGTGCCAGCAGCGACAGGGAAGATGGGGGTCAGCCCCAGCATTTT.